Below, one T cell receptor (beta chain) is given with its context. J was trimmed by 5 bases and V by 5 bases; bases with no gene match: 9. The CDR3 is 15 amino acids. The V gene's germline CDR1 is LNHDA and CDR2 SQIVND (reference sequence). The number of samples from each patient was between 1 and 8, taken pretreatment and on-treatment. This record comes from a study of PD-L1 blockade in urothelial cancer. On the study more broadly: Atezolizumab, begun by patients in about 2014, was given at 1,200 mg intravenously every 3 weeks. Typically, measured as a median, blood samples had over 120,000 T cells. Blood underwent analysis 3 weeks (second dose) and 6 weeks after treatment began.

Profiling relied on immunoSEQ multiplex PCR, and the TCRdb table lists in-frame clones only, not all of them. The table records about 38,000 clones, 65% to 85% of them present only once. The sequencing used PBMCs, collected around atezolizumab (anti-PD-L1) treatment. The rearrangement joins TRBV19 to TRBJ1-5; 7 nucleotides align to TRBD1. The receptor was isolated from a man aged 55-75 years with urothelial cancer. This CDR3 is CASSVDRVVYQPQHF. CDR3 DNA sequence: TGTGCCAGTAGTGTCGACAGGGTGGTGTATCAGCCCCAGCATTTT.